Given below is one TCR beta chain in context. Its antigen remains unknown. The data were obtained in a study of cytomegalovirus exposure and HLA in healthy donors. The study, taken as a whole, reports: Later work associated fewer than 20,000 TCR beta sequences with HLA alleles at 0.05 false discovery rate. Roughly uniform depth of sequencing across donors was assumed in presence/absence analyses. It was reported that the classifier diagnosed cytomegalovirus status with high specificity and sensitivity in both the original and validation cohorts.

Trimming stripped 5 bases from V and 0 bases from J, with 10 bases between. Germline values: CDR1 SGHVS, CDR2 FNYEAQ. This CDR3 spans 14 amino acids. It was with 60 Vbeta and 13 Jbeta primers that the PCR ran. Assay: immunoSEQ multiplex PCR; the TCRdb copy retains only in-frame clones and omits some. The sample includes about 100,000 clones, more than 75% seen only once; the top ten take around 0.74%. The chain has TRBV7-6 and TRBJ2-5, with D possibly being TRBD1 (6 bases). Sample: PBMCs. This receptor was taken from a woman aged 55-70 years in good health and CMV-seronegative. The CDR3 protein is CASSLRTDQETQYF. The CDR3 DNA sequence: TGTGCCAGCAGCCTGCGGACAGACCAAGAGACCCAGTACTTC.